This entry features one T cell receptor (beta chain) sequence. Its antigen specificity is not known. Base qualities are not provided; no much larger clone lies one nucleotide away. These data come from a study of T cell responses to AZD1222 COVID-19 vaccine (dated by TCRdb to the early 2020s). Looking at the study overall: AZD1222 recipients given second doses at about 4 weeks or at about 12 weeks were pooled, since spike-specific TCR depth and breadth were not found to differ between the two schedules. TCR sequencing covered some 240 trial participants: 200 to 220 given two doses of AZD1222 and around 26 given two doses of MenACWY control vaccine. Trial participants were enrolled into age subgroups of 18-55, 56-69 and 70-plus years, which contained 148, 28 and 57 TCR-sequenced participants, respectively.

The CDR1 and CDR2 encoded by the germline V gene (reference sequence) are LNHDA and SQIVND. The CDR3 starts with the cysteine, ends with the phenylalanine, and has 16 residues. Left in the record is the CDR3 DNA by itself, 48 bases read in frame from the first base. The junction shows trimming of 10 bases on V and 4 bases on J, plus 23 bases between the germline ends. Read against the paper, the sample's time point label means: baseline before first vaccination. Vaccinee samples came from UK trials COV001 and COV002, including a single-blind randomized controlled phase 2/3 trial of AZD1222 (ChAdOx1 nCoV-19) in healthy adults. For TCRbeta chain sequencing, PBMC samples were collected from trial participants at day 0 and at day 28 after the second dose. The CDR3 regions of human TCRbeta chains were analyzed by immunosequencing. The original methods were these. Repertoire TCRs were matched against a reference library of SARS-CoV-2-specific TCRs generated with the MIRA antigen-specificity platform. Breadth was defined as the fraction of unique TCRs that were SARS-CoV-2-associated. Depth was defined as the fraction of total T cells that were SARS-CoV-2-associated. Each spike-specific TCR was assigned to its reactive spike region and to a CD4 or CD8 class using the MIRA data. Log10-transformed breadth and depth values were compared by one-way ANOVA with Sidak's multiple comparisons tests. What TCRdb holds here is the immuneACCESS table cut down to in-frame rearrangements. Part of the clones is not present; checked against another copy, under half of the missing clones reflect an unresolved V gene, and the others are unexplained. V and J calls and clone size are those listed in that table; D and trimming were worked out from the DNA. This sample gives 90,000 to 120,000 clones in total; 90% to 95% of them show up just once. The ten most abundant clones make up around 20% of the sample.

Results and caveats for the whole study, not just this receptor: Spike-specific TCR breadth and depth rose significantly after two AZD1222 doses compared with day 0 and with MenACWY recipients. Participants were mostly white British and included more females than males, and it was suggested by the authors that clonal diversity may have been underestimated. Conclusions about previously exposed vaccinees are limited because only six or seven AZD1222 recipients were SARS-CoV-2 seropositive at baseline. The whole spike protein was spanned by vaccine-associated CD4 TCRs, and dominant responses were seen in regions 160-218 and 743-854. The 56-69-year group was small, and its depth increase did not reach significance, likely because of low power. Nearly half of unique spike-specific TCRs reportedly recognized epitopes outside regions mutated in the B.1.351 and B.1.1.7 variants. Because no day 14 peak-response samples were available, the repertoires could be characterized only after the peak T cell response.

The chain employs TRBV19 and TRBJ2-1, with the D call perhaps TRBD1 or TRBD2, as 6 bases match in each case. The sequencing here drew on peripheral blood, taken on day 0 of AZD1222 vaccination. The source of this sequence is an adult in good health. CDR3 loop: CATIGGNGGVYNEQFF. In nucleotide form, the sequence is TGTGCCACGATAGGGGGTAACGGGGGCGTATACAATGAGCAGTTCTTC.